The 26 T cell receptor beta chains in this list originate from one sample, sequenced in a study of T cell repertoires and HLA-DP antigens. No antigens are known for them. Sequencing used immunoSEQ multiplex PCR; TCRdb keeps in-frame clones, though not all of them. In the table there are around 90,000 clones, about 89% of which are singletons. Material: CD4+ T cells from PBMCs. The receptors were gathered from a man over 45 in good health and CMV-seronegative.

This clone was recorded a few times. The chain uses TRBV25-1 and TRBJ1-6; 7 bases fit TRBD1. J gave up 7 bases and V 5 bases, and 5 bases lay outside the gene matches. Germline V gene data show CDR1 as MGHDK and CDR2 as SYGVNS. The CDR3 has 14 residues. CDR3 residues: CASSTTGMNSPLHF. The CDR3 region has the DNA TGTGCCAGCAGTACGACAGGGATGAATTCACCCCTCCACTTT.

By proportion, this clone is medium-sized. The rearrangement uses TRBV30 and TRBJ1-1; 8 bases fit TRBD1. The CDR3 sequence is 15 residues long. CDR1 GTSNPN and CDR2 SVGIG come from the germline V gene (reference sequence). J gave up 4 bases and V 0 bases, and 7 bases lay outside the gene matches. The CDR3: CAWSVRDRSRTEAFF. In nucleotides, the CDR3 is TGTGCCTGGAGTGTAAGGGACAGGAGTCGCACTGAAGCTTTCTTT.

V and J are TRBV6-5 and TRBJ2-7; D unclear. Between the trimmed V and J ends, which lost 5 bases and 2 bases, there was a span of 7 bases. CDR1 is MNHEY and CDR2 is SVGAGI in the germline V gene. CDR3 length: 12 residues. In nucleotides, the CDR3 is TGTGCCAGCAGTGACGGAGCCTACGAGCAGTACTTC. It is translated as CASSDGAYEQYF.

J is TRBJ1-1 and V is TRBV11-2, with D tentatively TRBD1 (6 bases). The germline V gene encodes CDR1 SGHAT and CDR2 FQNNGV. This CDR3 comprises 15 residues. V lost 5 bases and J lost 0, with 13 bases in between. The CDR3 region has the DNA TGTGCCAGCAGCCCGAGCCGGGGGCTGAACACTGAAGCTTTCTTT. It is translated as CASSPSRGLNTEAFF.

This rearrangement joins TRBV5-4 to TRBJ2-7, with D perhaps TRBD1 (5 bases). The CDR3 has 14 residues. Germline values: CDR1 SGHNT, CDR2 YYREEE (reference sequence). Between the trimmed V and J ends, which lost 4 bases and 6 bases, there was a span of 17 bases. The CDR3 bases are TGTGCCAGCAGCCAGACAGATCTTCGGTCCGAGCAGTACTTC. Translated, it gives CASSQTDLRSEQYF. The full variable domain, its missing parts supplied by reference TRBV5-4 and TRBJ2-7, is ETGVTQSPTHLIKTRGQQVTLRCSSQSGHNTVSWYQQALGQGPQFIFQYYREEENGRGNFPPRFSGLQFPNYSSELNVNALELDDSALYLCASSQTDLRSEQYFGPGTRLTVT.

This clone has just one count. The rearrangement joins TRBV5-1 to TRBJ1-3; no definite D call. V was cut by 0 bases and J by 7 bases, with 11 bases left in between. The CDR3 is 14 amino acids. CDR1 SGHRS and CDR2 YFSETQ come from the germline V gene. The CDR3 coding sequence is TGCGCCAGCAGCTTGGGCAGCCTGTCGAACACCATATATTTT. Amino acid sequence: CASSLGSLSNTIYF. Combining the CDR3 with reference TRBV5-1 and TRBJ1-3 gives the whole variable domain KAGVTQTPRYLIKTRGQQVTLSCSPISGHRSVSWYQQTPGQGLQFLFEYFSETQRNKGNFPGRFSGRQFSNSRSEMNVSTLELGDSALYLCASSLGSLSNTIYFGEGSWLTVV.

The V gene is TRBV9, the J gene TRBJ1-2; D not certain. This CDR3 has 14 residues. Trimming cost V 2 bases and J 4 bases, with 12 bases left between them. The germline CDR1 and CDR2 sequences are SGDLS and YYNGEE. CDR3 DNA sequence: TGTGCCAGCAGCGTCTCCGGGCAGACCTATGGCTACACCTTC. Translated, it gives CASSVSGQTYGYTF.

This chain joins TRBV28 and TRBJ2-1; 11 bases match TRBD2. Looked up from germline, CDR1 is MDHEN and CDR2 is SYDVKM. The CDR3 contains 16 residues. With V trimmed by 2 bases and J by 8 bases, 8 bases remained unmatched. CDR3 region: CASSLGLAGGTHEQFF. The CDR3 bases are TGTGCCAGCAGTTTAGGCTTAGCGGGAGGGACCCATGAGCAGTTCTTC.

The V and J genes are TRBV14 and TRBJ2-3; D may be TRBD2 (5 bases). V lost 2 bases, J lost 1 base, and 10 bases lay in between. CDR3 length: 15 residues. Germline loops: CDR1 SGHDN, CDR2 FVKESK. In DNA, the CDR3 is TGTGCCAGCAGCCAACGGACCGGGGGCACAGATACGCAGTATTTT. Protein: CASSQRTGGTDTQYF.

The CDR3 DNA sequence: TGTGCCTGGGGCTCTAGCGGGGGGCGTGGAGATACGCAGTATTTT. This gives the protein CAWGSSGGRGDTQYF. The V call is TRBV30, the J call TRBJ2-3; 11 positions agree with TRBD2. The J segment lost 5 bases and the V segment lost 5 bases, leaving 9 bases of the junction unmatched. The V gene's germline CDR1 is GTSNPN and CDR2 SVGIG (reference sequence). The CDR3 has 15 residues.

This sequence joins TRBV2 and TRBJ2-2; the match to TRBD1 covers 7 bases. Per germline, CDR1 SNHLY and CDR2 FYNNEI. The CDR3 has 15 residues. V lost 5 bases, J lost 3 bases, and 6 bases stayed unmatched. The CDR3 sequence: CASSLTGTDTGELFF. The CDR3 DNA follows: TGTGCCAGCAGTCTGACAGGGACGGACACCGGGGAGCTGTTTTTT. Looking up the rest from reference TRBV2 and TRBJ2-2 gives the full variable domain: EPEVTQTPSHQVTQMGQEVILRCVPISNHLYFYWYRQILGQKVEFLVSFYNNEISEKSEIFDDQFSVERPDGSNFTLKIRSTKLEDSAMYFCASSLTGTDTGELFFGEGSRLTVL.

J is TRBJ2-7 and V is TRBV7-9; no clear D. Germline V lookup: CDR1 SEHNR, CDR2 FQNEAQ (reference sequence). This CDR3 has 11 residues. V was trimmed by 3 bases and J by 10 bases, leaving 10 bases between them. In DNA, the CDR3 is TGTGCCAGCAGCTTGGAGACCTATCAGTACTTC. Amino acids: CASSLETYQYF.

This chain uses TRBV29-1 with TRBJ2-1, with TRBD1 matching 7 bases. CDR3 length: 12 amino acids. Germline trimming cut 4 bases from V and 3 bases from J; bases unmatched to any gene: 0. The V gene's germline CDR1 is SQVTM and CDR2 ANQGSEA. This CDR3 reads CSVGTGYNEQFF. In DNA, the CDR3 is TGCAGCGTTGGGACAGGCTACAATGAGCAGTTCTTC.

The chain employs TRBV2 and TRBJ1-2, with 7 bases that match TRBD1. Trimming at V came to 4 bases and at J to 2 bases, leaving 4 bases not matched to a gene. CDR1 and CDR2 from the germline V gene are SNHLY and FYNNEI. CDR3 length equals 14 residues. The CDR3 nucleotides are TGTGCCAGCAGTGCAGGGACAGTAAACTATGGCTACACCTTC. Translation gives CASSAGTVNYGYTF.

This chain connects TRBV23-1 to TRBJ2-6; unclear D gene. TRBV23-1 is classed as an ORF, of uncertain function. The germline V and J ends were trimmed by 2 bases and 0 bases, with 11 bases remaining between them. This CDR3 comprises 17 residues. In nucleotides, the CDR3 is TGCGCCAGCAGTCAACCACGAGCTAGCTCTGGGGCCAACGTCCTGACTTTC. It translates to CASSQPRASSGANVLTF.

The chain's CDR3 is CAILTQATAGLGANVLTF. The CDR3 bases are TGCGCCATCCTAACTCAGGCGACGGCAGGGCTAGGGGCCAACGTCCTGACTTTC. The chain joins TRBV5-1 to TRBJ2-6; the D gene is possibly TRBD1 (5 bases). With 9 bases removed from V and 4 bases from J, the gap between germline ends came to 26 bases. Germline V gives CDR1 SGHRS, CDR2 YFSETQ. The CDR3 loop spans 18 amino acids.

The chain joins TRBV19 to TRBJ2-3; TRBD2 matches 8 bases. CDR1 and CDR2 (germline): LNHDA, SQIVND (reference sequence). J was trimmed by 3 bases and V by 6 bases; bases with no gene match: 5. This CDR3 contains 14 residues. The CDR3 sequence is CASRLTSETDTQYF. For the CDR3, the DNA is TGTGCCAGTAGACTGACTAGCGAAACAGATACGCAGTATTTT.

V usage is TRBV18 and J usage is TRBJ2-2; tentative D call: TRBD1 (7 bases). Trimming stripped 2 bases from V and 4 bases from J, with 14 bases between. The germline V gene encodes CDR1 KGHSH and CDR2 LQKENI. This CDR3 has 16 amino acids. Written as DNA, the CDR3 is TGTGCCAGCTCACCAGCGGCAGGGGGGAGCACCGGGGAGCTGTTTTTT. Translated, it gives CASSPAAGGSTGELFF. Drawing the rest from reference TRBV18 and TRBJ2-2, the complete variable domain is NAGVMQNPRHLVRRRGQEARLRCSPMKGHSHVYWYRQLPEEGLKFMVYLQKENIIDESGMPKERFSAEFPKEGPSILRIQQVVRGDSAAYFCASSPAAGGSTGELFFGEGSRLTVL.

The V gene is TRBV28, the J gene TRBJ2-1; D ambiguous. Trimming stripped 7 bases from V and 9 bases from J, with 16 bases between. This CDR3 has 13 amino acids. In germline, CDR1 is MDHEN, CDR2 SYDVKM. The CDR3 sequence is CASTHQPGSEQFF. CDR3 sequence (DNA): TGTGCCAGCACCCACCAGCCTGGAAGTGAGCAGTTCTTC.

The J gene is TRBJ1-5, the V gene TRBV6-5; a weak D match, TRBD1 (6 bases). Per the germline V gene, CDR1 is MNHEY and CDR2 is SVGAGI. The CDR3 is 16 amino acids. Trimming cost V 4 bases and J 2 bases, with 15 bases left between them. CDR3 amino acids: CASSSRGGQGNQPQHF. The CDR3 DNA is TGTGCCAGCAGTTCCCGAGGGGGGCAAGGCAATCAGCCCCAGCATTTT.

The chain couples TRBV27 to TRBJ2-1; possible D gene TRBD1, 6 bases. CDR3 size: 15 residues. The V end lost 0 bases, the J end lost 8 bases, and 14 bases lay between the germline ends. Germline V CDR1 and CDR2: MNHEY, SMNVEV (reference sequence). The CDR3 spells CASSLSIRGMDEQFF. Written as DNA, the CDR3 is TGTGCCAGCAGTTTATCAATCAGGGGAATGGATGAGCAGTTCTTC.

The V call is TRBV5-5, the J call TRBJ2-3; D gene ambiguous. V lost 0 bases to trimming and J lost 3 bases, with 11 bases between them. CDR1 SGHKS and CDR2 YYEKEE come from the germline V gene (reference sequence). The CDR3 loop spans 15 amino acids. In DNA, the CDR3 is TGTGCCAGCAGCTTGGGGACCCACGGGACAGATACGCAGTATTTT. Amino acids: CASSLGTHGTDTQYF.

This chain uses TRBV30 with TRBJ1-1; 10 bases fit TRBD1. J lost 10 bases, V lost 3 bases, and 5 bases had no gene match. From germline, CDR1 is GTSNPN and CDR2 SVGIG (reference sequence). The CDR3 consists of 12 residues. CDR3 coding DNA: TGTGCCTGGAGGGACAGGGGGTTGCGAGCTTTCTTT. This encodes CAWRDRGLRAFF.

The chain is built from TRBV12-2 and TRBJ2-2. TRBV12-2 is recorded as a pseudogene. The CDR3 runs 16 residues. The CDR3 loop is CASRLAPDGNTGELFF. CDR3 in DNA: TGTGCAAGTCGCTTAGCTCCGGACGGGAACACCGGGGAGCTGTTTTTT.

The genes are TRBV7-8 and TRBJ1-1, with D unclear. CDR1 and CDR2 (germline): SGHVS, FQNEAQ. The V gene lost 4 bases and the J gene lost 11 bases, with 14 bases spanning the gap. This CDR3 spans 12 amino acids. The CDR3 sequence: CASSSPSVYAFF. The CDR3 DNA is TGTGCCAGCAGCTCGCCTTCCGTCTATGCTTTCTTT. The variable domain in full, with the rest retrieved from reference TRBV7-8 and TRBJ1-1, is GAGVSQSPRYKVAKRGQDVALRCDPISGHVSLFWYQQALGQGPEFLTYFQNEAQLDKSGLPSDRFFAERPEGSVSTLKIQRTQQEDSAVYLCASSSPSVYAFFGQGTRLTVV.

The count of this clone is one. The chain couples TRBV30 to TRBJ1-1; TRBD1 agrees at 8 bases. This CDR3 is built from 13 residues. CDR1 and CDR2 (germline): GTSNPN, SVGIG (reference sequence). J was trimmed by 11 bases and V by 0 bases; bases with no gene match: 8. DNA of the CDR3: TGTGCCTGGAGTGTAGGGACGGACAGGGAGGCTTTCTTT. Amino acid sequence: CAWSVGTDREAFF.